What follows are 29 T cell receptor beta chains derived from one specimen sequenced in a study of blood T cell repertoires in COVID-19. Using immunoSEQ multiplex PCR, the repertoire was profiled, and TCRdb retains in-frame clones only, with some absent. The sample has some 300,000 clones, approximately 86% seen once; the top ten hold over 1%. Input material: peripheral blood. Source of these receptors: a man in his 70s with acute or convalescent COVID-19.

The chain is built from TRBV19 and TRBJ2-1; 11 bases are a match to TRBD1. Trimming at V came to 6 bases and at J to 8 bases, leaving 12 bases not matched to a gene. Germline CDR1 is LNHDA and CDR2 is SQIVND (reference sequence). CDR3 length: 16 residues. The CDR3 sequence: CASSPRGDRGMHEQFF. As DNA, the CDR3 is TGTGCCAGTAGCCCCAGGGGGGACAGGGGGATGCATGAGCAGTTCTTC.

In DNA, the CDR3 is TGTGCCAGCAGCTCACAGGGGGGGGGCACTGAAGCTTTCTTT. This codes for CASSSQGGGTEAFF. This chain connects TRBV13 to TRBJ1-1, with 8 bases that match TRBD1. Germline V gene lookup returns CDR1 PRHDT and CDR2 FYEKMQ (reference sequence). The CDR3 sequence is 14 residues long. V dropped 4 bases and J dropped 4; count of bases not matched to a gene: 5.

V usage is TRBV18 and J usage is TRBJ1-1; D ambiguous. Trimming cost V 3 bases and J 1 base, with 6 bases left between them. CDR3 length: 13 amino acids. CDR1 and CDR2 (germline): KGHSH, LQKENI. DNA of the CDR3: TGTGCCAGCTCACCTGCGGCGAACACTGAAGCTTTCTTT. Translating it yields CASSPAANTEAFF.

CDR3 sequence: CASSTRTGFYEQYF. CDR3 in DNA: TGTGCCAGCAGTACGCGGACAGGGTTCTACGAGCAGTACTTC. V gene TRBV28 combines with J gene TRBJ2-7, with 8 bases aligning to TRBD1. This CDR3 has 14 residues. From germline, CDR1 is MDHEN and CDR2 SYDVKM. V lost 5 bases to trimming and J lost 3 bases; unmatched junction nucleotides: 6. Supplemented by reference TRBV28 and TRBJ2-7, the full variable domain reads DVKVTQSSRYLVKRTGEKVFLECVQDMDHENMFWYRQDPGLGLRLIYFSYDVKMKEKGDIPEGYSVSREKKERFSLILESASTNQTSMYLCASSTRTGFYEQYFGPGTRLTVT.

The chain uses TRBV7-9 and TRBJ1-6, with 7 bases lining up with TRBD1. Germline values: CDR1 SEHNR, CDR2 FQNEAQ (reference sequence). V trimming: 5 bases; J trimming: 9 bases; junction bases outside the gene matches: 7. The CDR3 runs to 14 residues. CDR3 protein: CASSLGQASSPLHF. The CDR3 DNA reads TGTGCCAGCAGCCTAGGACAGGCTTCTTCACCCCTCCACTTT. The whole variable domain, filled in from reference TRBV7-9 and TRBJ1-6, reads DTGVSQNPRHKITKRGQNVTFRCDPISEHNRLYWYRQTLGQGPEFLTYFQNEAQLEKSRLLSDRFSAERPKGSFSTLEIQRTEQGDSAMYLCASSLGQASSPLHFGNGTRLTVT.

The chain employs TRBV25-1 and TRBJ1-1; TRBD1 is a possible D gene (6 bases). CDR3 length equals 16 residues. Trimming took off 2 bases at V and 2 bases at J, with 15 bases between the two ends. Germline V CDR1 and CDR2: MGHDK, SYGVNS. DNA of the CDR3: TGTGCCAGCAGTGAAAATATAGGGGGGGGAAACACTGAAGCTTTCTTT. This encodes CASSENIGGGNTEAFF.

The chain has TRBV2 and TRBJ1-5, with D uncertain. Germline CDR1 and CDR2: SNHLY and FYNNEI. V gave up 3 bases and J gave up 7 bases, with 10 bases separating them. CDR3 length: 13 amino acids. CDR3 DNA: TGTGCCAGCAGTGACGGTGGAGTCCAGCCCCAGCATTTT. It specifies CASSDGGVQPQHF.

This chain joins TRBV3-1 (or the pseudogene TRBV3-2) and TRBJ2-2; 7 nucleotides line up with TRBD1. Germline V gene data show CDR1 as LGHDT and CDR2 as YNNKEL (reference sequence). The trim removed 6 bases at V and 6 bases at J, leaving 7 bases unmatched. The CDR3 loop spans 14 amino acids. The CDR3 DNA sequence: TGTGCCAGCAGAGGGACAGAGAGAGCCGGGGAGCTGTTTTTT. Amino acid sequence: CASRGTERAGELFF.

This clone was detected a few times. The chain links TRBV30 to TRBJ2-1; TRBD1 matches at 7 bases. V dropped 2 bases and J dropped 4; count of bases not matched to a gene: 5. Germline V gene lookup returns CDR1 GTSNPN and CDR2 SVGIG (reference sequence). This CDR3 contains 14 residues. In DNA form, the CDR3 reads TGTGCCTGGAGTAAACAGGGGACGTACAATGAGCAGTTCTTC. Translated, it gives CAWSKQGTYNEQFF. The full variable domain, in which reference TRBV30 and TRBJ2-1 provide the parts outside the CDR3, is SQTIHQWPATLVQPVGSPLSLECTVEGTSNPNLYWYRQAAGRGLQLLFYSVGIGQISSEVPQNLSASRPQDRQFILSSKKLLLSDSGFYLCAWSKQGTYNEQFFGPGTRLTVL.

V gene TRBV5-5 combines with J gene TRBJ1-3, with D possibly TRBD1 on 6 matching bases. This CDR3 is built from 18 residues. The V and J ends lost 3 bases and 0 bases respectively, with 19 bases between them. Per the germline V gene, CDR1 is SGHKS and CDR2 is YYEKEE (reference sequence). This chain's CDR3 is CASSSQGPGHYSGNTIYF. DNA of the CDR3: TGTGCCAGCAGCTCCCAGGGCCCGGGACATTACTCTGGAAACACCATATATTTT.

This clone was observed once. The chain joins TRBV6-2 or TRBV6-3 to TRBJ2-7; 7 nucleotides match TRBD1. The CDR3 is 14 residues long. Per the germline V gene, CDR1 is MNHEY and CDR2 is SVGEGT. The ends lost 2 bases at V and 3 bases at J; junction bases unmatched: 4. The CDR3 loop is CASSYLQGVYEQYF. CDR3 sequence (DNA): TGTGCCAGCAGTTACCTCCAGGGGGTCTACGAGCAGTACTTC.

CDR3 sequence reads: CASSGATSGGAEFF. As DNA, the CDR3 is TGCGCCAGCAGCGGCGCAACTAGCGGGGGGGCCGAGTTCTTC. The rearrangement joins TRBV5-1 to TRBJ2-1, with TRBD2 identical over 13 bases. The CDR3 has 14 residues. The germline gives CDR1 SGHRS, CDR2 YFSETQ. Unmatched junction bases numbered 9, after V lost 4 bases and J lost 14 bases.

The chain has TRBV5-1 and TRBJ2-1; TRBD2 matches at 14 bases. The CDR3 sequence is 18 residues long. With V trimmed by 4 bases and J by 5 bases, 11 bases remained unmatched. Germline CDR1 SGHRS, CDR2 YFSETQ. This CDR3 reads CASSTTGLAGAEHNEQFF. The DNA of the CDR3 is TGCGCCAGCAGCACGACGGGACTAGCGGGAGCGGAGCACAATGAGCAGTTCTTC. The whole variable domain, remainder taken from reference TRBV5-1 and TRBJ2-1, is KAGVTQTPRYLIKTRGQQVTLSCSPISGHRSVSWYQQTPGQGLQFLFEYFSETQRNKGNFPGRFSGRQFSNSRSEMNVSTLELGDSALYLCASSTTGLAGAEHNEQFFGPGTRLTVL.

The rearrangement uses TRBV30 and TRBJ1-2; weak D call: TRBD1 (6 bases). Germline V gene lookup returns CDR1 GTSNPN and CDR2 SVGIG (reference sequence). V gave up 8 bases and J gave up 8 bases, with 12 bases separating them. This CDR3 region has 10 residues. CDR3: CAGRGHGYTF. The CDR3 bases are TGTGCCGGACGGGGACACGGCTACACCTTC.

The chain carries TRBV7-6 and TRBJ2-1; 7 positions match TRBD2. Germline loops: CDR1 SGHVS, CDR2 FNYEAQ. The V and J ends lost 5 bases and 5 bases, in that order; junction bases with no gene match: 12. The CDR3 is made up of 16 amino acids. CDR3 in DNA: TGTGCCAGCAGCCGGGGAGGGAGGTCTTCGGACAATGAGCAGTTCTTC. This encodes CASSRGGRSSDNEQFF.

The V and J genes are TRBV9 and TRBJ2-6, with 7 nucleotides matching TRBD1. This CDR3 comprises 17 residues. Germline loops: CDR1 SGDLS, CDR2 YYNGEE. After removal of 3 bases from V and 0 bases from J, the junction contained 6 bases not matched to a gene. The CDR3 nucleotides are TGTGCCAGCAGCGGGGGGACAGCCTCCTCTGGGGCCAACGTCCTGACTTTC. This sequence encodes CASSGGTASSGANVLTF.

The V gene is TRBV7-7, the J gene TRBJ2-3; 8 bases agree with TRBD2. Trimming at V came to 1 base and at J to 0 bases, leaving 0 bases not matched to a gene. The CDR3 runs to 15 residues. Per the germline V gene, CDR1 is SSHAT and CDR2 is FNYEAQ (reference sequence). The CDR3 region is CASSLVAGSTDTQYF. Written as DNA, the CDR3 is TGTGCCAGCAGCTTAGTAGCGGGGAGCACAGATACGCAGTATTTT.

The V and J genes are TRBV28 and TRBJ2-1; TRBD2 is a possible D gene (6 bases). Trimming shortened V by 9 bases and J by 4 bases, and 13 bases separated the two germline ends. The CDR3 totals 13 residues. Germline V lookup: CDR1 MDHEN, CDR2 SYDVKM. The DNA for the CDR3 is TGTGCCAGTAGGACTACGATGTACAATGAGCAGTTCTTC. Translated, it gives CASRTTMYNEQFF.

This clone has just one count. The V and J genes are TRBV7-2 and TRBJ2-1, with D tentatively TRBD2 (5 bases). The V and J ends lost 5 bases and 0 bases respectively, with 11 bases between them. Looked up from germline, CDR1 is SGHTA and CDR2 is FQGNSA. This CDR3 is 15 amino acids long. CDR3 residues: CASSLEDSSYNEQFF. In nucleotides, the CDR3 is TGTGCCAGCAGCCTCGAGGACTCCTCCTACAATGAGCAGTTCTTC. Full variable domain (outside the CDR3, taken from reference TRBV7-2 and TRBJ2-1): GAGVSQSPSNKVTEKGKDVELRCDPISGHTALYWYRQSLGQGLEFLIYFQGNSAPDKSGLPSDRFSAERTGGSVSTLTIQRTQQEDSAVYLCASSLEDSSYNEQFFGPGTRLTVL.

The chain combines TRBV3-1 (or the pseudogene TRBV3-2) with TRBJ2-3; possibly TRBD2 for D (6 bases). The V end lost 6 bases, the J end lost 1 base, and 14 bases lay between the germline ends. There are 15 residues in the CDR3. Germline V lookup: CDR1 LGHDT, CDR2 YNNKEL (reference sequence). The CDR3 nucleotides read TGTGCCAGCAGTGAACTGGTAGCGGGCACAGATACGCAGTATTTT. It codes for CASSELVAGTDTQYF.

This clone was recorded only once. The chain joins TRBV5-5 to TRBJ2-5; D uncertain. V gave up 0 bases and J gave up 5 bases, with 5 bases separating them. Germline V lookup: CDR1 SGHKS, CDR2 YYEKEE (reference sequence). The CDR3 contains 12 residues. The CDR3, as DNA: TGTGCCAGCAGCTTGGGTGAGGAGACCCAGTACTTC. It codes for CASSLGEETQYF.

The chain has TRBV29-1 and TRBJ2-3, with TRBD2 identical over 11 bases. With V trimmed by 5 bases and J by 1 base, 2 bases remained unmatched. This CDR3 has 14 amino acids. CDR1 is SQVTM and CDR2 is ANQGSEA in the germline V gene. The CDR3 coding sequence is TGCAGCGTTCCACTAGCGGGGGGCACAGATACGCAGTATTTT. Its translation: CSVPLAGGTDTQYF.

V usage is TRBV5-1 and J usage is TRBJ2-3, with 10 bases identical to TRBD2. The CDR3 sequence is 16 residues long. The trim removed 2 bases at V and 4 bases at J, leaving 7 bases unmatched. CDR1 is SGHRS, CDR2 YFSETQ, per germline. The CDR3 protein is CASSLAGTSVPDTQYF. CDR3 sequence (DNA): TGCGCCAGCAGCTTAGCCGGGACTAGCGTTCCAGATACGCAGTATTTT.

This clone was seen once. The chain couples TRBV19 to TRBJ1-1; D may be TRBD1 (6 bases). The CDR3 sequence is 16 residues long. From germline, CDR1 is LNHDA and CDR2 SQIVND (reference sequence). Trimming stripped 4 bases from V and 1 base from J, with 16 bases between. CDR3 sequence (DNA): TGTGCCAGTAGTACCCCAAGGGGGGGCGCGAACACTGAAGCTTTCTTT. Protein sequence: CASSTPRGGANTEAFF.

The chain has TRBV29-1 and TRBJ2-7, with TRBD1 matching over 7 bases. Germline CDR1 is SQVTM and CDR2 is ANQGSEA. The CDR3 covers 12 residues. The V segment lost 4 bases and the J segment 9 bases; nucleotides outside the gene matches: 9. In DNA form, the CDR3 reads TGCAGCGTTGGCGCAGGGGGTGTCTCGCAGTACTTC. It is translated as CSVGAGGVSQYF.

The gene calls are TRBV3-1 (or the pseudogene TRBV3-2) and TRBJ2-7; 10 bases fit TRBD2. This CDR3 is built from 14 residues. Losses at the gene ends were 6 bases for V and 1 base for J; bases not matched to a gene: 3. Germline V gene sequence: CDR1 LGHDT, CDR2 YNNKEL (reference sequence). The CDR3 DNA follows: TGTGCCAGCAGACGGACTAGCGGATCCTACGAGCAGTACTTC. Translating it yields CASRRTSGSYEQYF.

This clone was found once. J is TRBJ1-4 and V is TRBV7-2; D remains unclear. This CDR3 contains 13 residues. Germline V lookup: CDR1 SGHTA, CDR2 FQGNSA. V was shortened by 2 bases and J by 13 bases, with 14 bases between the two germline ends. Here the CDR3 reads CASSLYNAPILFF. In DNA form, the CDR3 reads TGTGCCAGCAGCTTATATAATGCGCCAATACTGTTTTTT.

This clone appeared a single time. This sequence joins TRBV9 and TRBJ1-5; D is perhaps TRBD1 (5 bases). Germline V gives CDR1 SGDLS, CDR2 YYNGEE. The V end lost 0 bases, the J end lost 5 bases, and 12 bases lay between the germline ends. CDR3 length: 15 amino acids. DNA for the CDR3: TGTGCCAGCAGCGTAGGGGCAGGGTTTGATCAGCCCCAGCATTTT. This encodes CASSVGAGFDQPQHF.

The gene calls are TRBV19 and TRBJ1-6, with a tentative D call TRBD1 (6 bases). V was trimmed by 6 bases and J by 5 bases, leaving 11 bases between them. The CDR3 totals 14 residues. Looked up from germline, CDR1 is LNHDA and CDR2 is SQIVND (reference sequence). The CDR3 DNA reads as TGTGCCAGTAGCATCCAGGGGAATAATTCACCCCTCCACTTT. Its translation is CASSIQGNNSPLHF. The full variable domain, its missing parts supplied by reference TRBV19 and TRBJ1-6, is DGGITQSPKYLFRKEGQNVTLSCEQNLNHDAMYWYRQDPGQGLRLIYYSQIVNDFQKGDIAEGYSVSREKKESFPLTVTSAQKNPTAFYLCASSIQGNNSPLHFGNGTRLTVT.